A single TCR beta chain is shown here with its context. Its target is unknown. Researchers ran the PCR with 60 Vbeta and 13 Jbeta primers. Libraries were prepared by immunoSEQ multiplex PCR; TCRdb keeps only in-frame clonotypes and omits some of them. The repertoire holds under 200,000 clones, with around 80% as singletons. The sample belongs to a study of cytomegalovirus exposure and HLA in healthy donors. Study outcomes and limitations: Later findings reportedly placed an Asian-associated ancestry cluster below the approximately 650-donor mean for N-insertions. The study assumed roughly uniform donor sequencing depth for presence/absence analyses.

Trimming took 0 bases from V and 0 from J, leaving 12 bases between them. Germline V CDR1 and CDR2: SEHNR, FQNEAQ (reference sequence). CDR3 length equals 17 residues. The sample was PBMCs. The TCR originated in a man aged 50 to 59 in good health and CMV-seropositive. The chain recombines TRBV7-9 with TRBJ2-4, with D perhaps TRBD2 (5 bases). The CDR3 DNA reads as TGTGCCAGCAGCTTAGCGAGGGCTGAACTAGCCAAAAACATTCAGTACTTC. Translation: CASSLARAELAKNIQYF.